This T cell receptor beta chain was identified during a study of blood T cells in healthy people across ages. The use of a sample-barcoded 5' primer and a J-beta primer mix characterized a second PCR of roughly 6 to 11 cycles. MiXCR was run by TCRdb on the 5' RACE reads, yielding one entry per CDR3 protein. The sample consists of about 780,000 distinct CDR3 sequences, 55% to 65% of them appearing once. This clonotype was obtained from a man aged 25 to 40 in good health. Input material: blood.

The DNA of the CDR3 is TGTGCCAGCAGCCCCCGGCGTAGGCTGGGACAAGAGACCCAGTACTTC. It yields the protein CASSPRRRLGQETQYF. The chain is built from TRBV7-9 and TRBJ2-5; D unresolved. The CDR3 sequence is 16 residues long. The V end lost 5 bases, the J end lost 2 bases, and 18 bases lay between the germline ends. CDR1 is SEHNR, CDR2 FQNEAQ, per germline (reference sequence).